These 28 T cell receptor beta chains came from one sample sequenced in a study of cytomegalovirus exposure and HLA in healthy donors (dated by TCRdb to the late 2010s). The library was prepared using the immunoSEQ multiplex PCR assay. For the multiplex PCR, a mixture combining 60 forward primers for TCR Vbeta segments and 13 reverse primers for TCR Jbeta segments was used. Imported from immuneACCESS, the table was reduced by TCRdb to in-frame sequences with V and J called. These copies leave out some clones; in studies compared against another copy, an unresolved V gene accounts for under half, and the cause of the remainder is not known. The table for this sample lists about 140,000 clones; 80% of them were counted only once. The biggest ten clones account for around 5% of the sample. Sequencing used PBMCs. These receptors were obtained from a male donor in good health and CMV-seronegative.

The chain joins TRBV28 to TRBJ1-4; D is unclear. Germline loops: CDR1 MDHEN, CDR2 SYDVKM. The CDR3 spans 14 residues. V lost 2 bases and J 4 bases, leaving 8 bases between the germline ends. CDR3 region: CASSLGQNNEKLFF. The CDR3 region has the DNA TGTGCCAGCAGTTTAGGTCAGAATAATGAAAAACTGTTTTTT.

The chain carries TRBV19 and TRBJ2-5, with TRBD1 identical over 7 bases. This CDR3 has 15 residues. Losses at the gene ends were 5 bases for V and 4 bases for J; bases not matched to a gene: 10. Germline CDR1 LNHDA, CDR2 SQIVND (reference sequence). The CDR3 sequence is CASSPSGTDGETQYF. The CDR3, as DNA: TGTGCCAGTAGTCCGTCCGGGACAGATGGAGAGACCCAGTACTTC.

The chain combines TRBV10-3 with TRBJ1-2; TRBD1 agrees at 8 bases. This CDR3 is built from 14 residues. Germline values: CDR1 ENHRY, CDR2 SYGVKD. V trimming: 10 bases; J trimming: 4 bases; junction bases outside the gene matches: 11. The CDR3 is CASSGGAVFYGYTF. CDR3 nucleotide sequence: TGTGCCAGTTCAGGGGGCGCGGTATTCTATGGCTACACCTTC.

The chain couples TRBV6-1 to TRBJ2-3; 10 bases line up with TRBD1. With 6 bases clipped from V and 5 bases from J, the junction kept 8 bases outside the gene matches. This CDR3 has 15 residues. CDR1 is MNHNS, CDR2 SASEGT, per germline. The chain's CDR3 is CASRPYDRGQDTQYF. In nucleotides, the CDR3 is TGTGCCAGCAGGCCCTACGACAGGGGGCAAGATACGCAGTATTTT.

CDR3 bases: TGTGCCATCAGTGCATCCGTCCCGGGACAGGGGTCGTATGAGCAGTTCTTC. Its translation: CAISASVPGQGSYEQFF. The chain joins TRBV10-3 to TRBJ2-1, with TRBD1 identical over 10 bases. The CDR3 is 17 residues long. The V gene end was trimmed by 4 bases and the J gene end by 8 bases; junction bases not matched to a gene: 14. Germline values: CDR1 ENHRY, CDR2 SYGVKD.

In DNA form, the CDR3 reads TGTGCCAGCAGTGATCTCCTGAGCCAAGAGACCCAGTACTTC. Protein sequence: CASSDLLSQETQYF. The chain employs TRBV6-1 and TRBJ2-5, with D hard to call. Germline CDR1 reads MNHNS; CDR2 reads SASEGT. The ends were cut back, 3 bases at V and 1 base at J, with 9 bases in the middle. The CDR3 runs to 14 residues.

The chain recombines TRBV6-5 with TRBJ2-3, with 7 bases that match TRBD1. The germline V gene has CDR1 MNHEY and CDR2 SVGAGI. The length of the CDR3 is 12 residues. Germline trimming cut 9 bases from V and 4 bases from J; bases unmatched to any gene: 4. CDR3 coding DNA: TGTGCCAGTCGACAGGGCTCAGATACGCAGTATTTT. Protein: CASRQGSDTQYF.

In its sample, this clone is medium-sized. The V call is TRBV10-3, the J call TRBJ2-7; D is perhaps TRBD2 (5 bases). This CDR3 contains 15 residues. Germline V gene lookup returns CDR1 ENHRY and CDR2 SYGVKD. Trimming removed 0 bases from V and 1 base from J, with 10 bases in between. The DNA for the CDR3 is TGTGCCATCAGTGAGTCGATCGGGGTGTCCTACGAGCAGTACTTC. Its protein product is CAISESIGVSYEQYF.

This sequence joins TRBV7-2 and TRBJ1-1, with TRBD1 as a possible D gene (6 bases). The CDR3 is made up of 14 amino acids. Germline CDR1 SGHTA, CDR2 FQGNSA. The V end lost 5 bases, the J end lost 1 base, and 11 bases lay between the germline ends. The DNA for the CDR3 is TGTGCCAGCAGCCACTCGGGACAGAACACTGAAGCTTTCTTT. This sequence encodes CASSHSGQNTEAFF.

The chain uses TRBV4-3 and TRBJ1-3; weak D call: TRBD1 (6 bases). V was shortened by 5 bases and J by 4 bases, with 9 bases between the two germline ends. Germline values: CDR1 LGHNA, CDR2 YSLEER. CDR3 size: 13 residues. The CDR3 sequence is CASSAGVGNTIYF. CDR3 in DNA: TGCGCCAGCAGCGCAGGGGTAGGAAACACCATATATTTT.

V is TRBV11-2 and J is TRBJ2-2, with 11 bases aligning to TRBD1. This CDR3 spans 15 amino acids. Germline V lookup: CDR1 SGHAT, CDR2 FQNNGV. V lost 4 bases and J lost 7; bases outside the gene matches: 5. CDR3 sequence: CASSSGQGAGGELFF. The CDR3 coding sequence is TGTGCCAGCAGCTCCGGACAGGGGGCGGGCGGGGAGCTGTTTTTT.

The chain combines TRBV6-5 with TRBJ2-2; D is ambiguous. V gave up 8 bases and J gave up 1 base, with 11 bases separating them. The CDR3 spans 14 residues. Per germline, CDR1 MNHEY and CDR2 SVGAGI. The CDR3 bases are TGTGCCAGCGCTGGAGTCCTGAACACCGGGGAGCTGTTTTTT. Translating it yields CASAGVLNTGELFF.

The CDR3 bases are TGTGCCAGCAGTCAAGAGACCAGGGAGGGATACACTGAAGCTTTCTTT. Translation: CASSQETREGYTEAFF. The chain recombines TRBV7-9 with TRBJ1-1; D possibly corresponds to TRBD1 (5 bases). V was trimmed by 6 bases and J by 3 bases, leaving 20 bases between them. This CDR3 has 16 residues. The germline CDR1 and CDR2 sequences are SEHNR and FQNEAQ (reference sequence). The full variable domain, in which reference TRBV7-9 and TRBJ1-1 provide the parts outside the CDR3, is DTGVSQNPRHKITKRGQNVTFRCDPISEHNRLYWYRQTLGQGPEFLTYFQNEAQLEKSRLLSDRFSAERPKGSFSTLEIQRTEQGDSAMYLCASSQETREGYTEAFFGQGTRLTVV.

The CDR3 protein is CASSLGQLGNTIYF. The CDR3 DNA is TGTGCCAGCAGCTTGGGACAGCTTGGAAACACCATATATTTT. The chain has TRBV5-6 and TRBJ1-3, with a weak D call TRBD1 (5 bases). V shed 0 bases and J shed 3 bases, with 7 bases lying between them. The CDR3 runs to 14 residues. Germline V gives CDR1 SGHDT, CDR2 YYEEEE.

The chain carries TRBV27 and TRBJ2-1; weak D call: TRBD1 (5 bases). Looked up from germline, CDR1 is MNHEY and CDR2 is SMNVEV (reference sequence). Trimming shortened V by 6 bases and J by 9 bases, and 9 bases separated the two germline ends. The CDR3 totals 11 residues. The CDR3 bases are TGTGCCAGCAGGGAAGGGGTTGAGCAGTTCTTC. Translated: CASREGVEQFF.

This clone was found a few times. The CDR3 region has the DNA TGCGCCAGCTCCTCCCCCCGGGACAGTTACTCCTACGAGCAGTACTTC. As protein: CASSSPRDSYSYEQYF. V and J are TRBV5-1 and TRBJ2-7, with 7 bases identical to TRBD1. V lost 7 bases to trimming and J lost 0 bases; unmatched junction nucleotides: 13. The CDR3 length is 16 residues. Germline V CDR1 and CDR2: SGHRS, YFSETQ.

J is TRBJ1-1 and V is TRBV5-1; D perhaps matches TRBD1 (5 bases). Per germline, CDR1 SGHRS and CDR2 YFSETQ. This CDR3 is built from 13 residues. The V end was cut by 4 bases, the J end by 4 bases, with 11 bases between. The CDR3 coding sequence is TGCGCCAGCAGCCTACTGGGGGGCACTGAAGCTTTCTTT. Encoded protein: CASSLLGGTEAFF.

The chain couples TRBV11-3 to TRBJ2-7, with a possible D match to TRBD1 (6 bases). The CDR3 extends over 14 amino acids. Trimming took off 4 bases at V and 5 bases at J, with 15 bases between the two ends. Per germline, CDR1 SGHNT and CDR2 YENEEA. The CDR3 protein is CASSSRQDPDEQYF. CDR3 bases: TGTGCCAGCAGCTCGCGACAGGACCCCGACGAGCAGTACTTC.

The chain recombines TRBV6-1 with TRBJ1-1, with D possibly matching TRBD1 (5 bases). V dropped 7 bases and J dropped 6 bases, with 15 bases sitting between them. The CDR3 length is 13 residues. Germline V gene lookup returns CDR1 MNHNS and CDR2 SASEGT. The CDR3 spells CASTIFGGAEAFF. CDR3 DNA: TGTGCCAGCACCATCTTCGGGGGAGCTGAAGCTTTCTTT.

A remark on this clone: A junction boundary mismatches the germline segment, possibly from a read error. The chain uses TRBV7-2 and TRBJ1-6; TRBD1 might be the D (6 bases). In germline, CDR1 is SGHTA, CDR2 FQGNSA. The CDR3 runs to 15 residues. For the CDR3, the DNA is TGTGTCAGCACCTGGACAGACCGGCGGAATTCACCCCTCCACTTT. Its protein is CVSTWTDRRNSPLHF. Using reference TRBV7-2 and TRBJ1-6 for the parts outside the CDR3, the full variable domain is GAGVSQSPSNKVTEKGKDVELRCDPISGHTALYWYRQSLGQGLEFLIYFQGNSAPDKSGLPSDRFSAERTGGSVSTLTIQRTQQEDSAVYLCVSTWTDRRNSPLHFGNGTRLTVT.

The V gene is TRBV6-1, the J gene TRBJ2-5; a possible D gene is TRBD2 (5 bases). The CDR3 is made up of 16 amino acids. Trimming shortened V by 1 base and J by 5 bases, and 17 bases separated the two germline ends. Germline V gene data show CDR1 as MNHNS and CDR2 as SASEGT. The CDR3 is CASSEVRLSRGETQYF. In DNA form, the CDR3 reads TGTGCCAGCAGTGAAGTTCGGCTTTCAAGAGGGGAGACCCAGTACTTC.

The chain joins TRBV11-2 to TRBJ2-4; 9 nucleotides agree with TRBD1. This CDR3 comprises 15 residues. Germline trimming cut 0 bases from V and 6 bases from J; bases unmatched to any gene: 3. Per germline, CDR1 SGHAT and CDR2 FQNNGV. CDR3 loop: CASSLDRDRANIQYF. The CDR3 DNA sequence: TGTGCCAGCAGCTTAGATCGGGACAGGGCAAACATTCAGTACTTC.

The V gene is TRBV10-3, the J gene TRBJ1-5; weak D call: TRBD1 (6 bases). The CDR3 has 13 amino acids. V was shortened by 4 bases and J by 8 bases, with 12 bases between the two germline ends. In germline, CDR1 is ENHRY, CDR2 SYGVKD. Here the CDR3 reads CAISVRGGEPQHF. The CDR3 DNA reads TGTGCCATCAGTGTCAGGGGTGGAGAGCCCCAGCATTTT.

This clone has just a few counts. J is TRBJ2-2 and V is TRBV19, with 11 bases that match TRBD1. Trimming took 5 bases from V and 6 from J; bases not matched to a gene: 5. The germline CDR1 and CDR2 sequences are LNHDA and SQIVND (reference sequence). The CDR3 covers 15 residues. CDR3 DNA sequence: TGTGCCAGTAGTCCCGGACAGGGGGCGTCCGGGGAGCTGTTTTTT. It codes for CASSPGQGASGELFF.

J is TRBJ2-2 and V is TRBV11-3, with D maybe TRBD2 (6 bases). The germline CDR1 and CDR2 sequences are SGHNT and YENEEA. The CDR3 covers 16 residues. Trimming took 0 bases from V and 3 from J, leaving 11 bases between them. CDR3 protein: CASSLDRGVYTGELFF. For the CDR3, the DNA is TGTGCCAGCAGCTTAGATCGCGGGGTGTACACCGGGGAGCTGTTTTTT.

This chain uses TRBV30 with TRBJ2-5; a weak D match, TRBD2 (6 bases). Between the trimmed V and J ends, which lost 2 bases and 2 bases, there was a span of 9 bases. The CDR3 length is 13 residues. Germline CDR1 GTSNPN, CDR2 SVGIG (reference sequence). CDR3 sequence (DNA): TGTGCCTGGAGTATCAGCGGGCAAGAGACCCAGTACTTC. As protein: CAWSISGQETQYF.

The V and J genes are TRBV7-9 and TRBJ2-1; TRBD1 aligns across 7 bases. Per the germline V gene, CDR1 is SEHNR and CDR2 is FQNEAQ (reference sequence). The CDR3 spans 12 residues. V dropped 7 bases and J dropped 9; count of bases not matched to a gene: 6. In DNA form, the CDR3 reads TGTGCCAGCACCGACAGGGATGGTGAGCAGTTCTTC. This translates into CASTDRDGEQFF. The complete variable domain, with remaining parts taken from reference TRBV7-9 and TRBJ2-1, reads DTGVSQNPRHKITKRGQNVTFRCDPISEHNRLYWYRQTLGQGPEFLTYFQNEAQLEKSRLLSDRFSAERPKGSFSTLEIQRTEQGDSAMYLCASTDRDGEQFFGPGTRLTVL.

This chain uses TRBV11-1 with TRBJ1-1; D remains unclear. The CDR3 consists of 14 residues. Germline V CDR1 and CDR2: SGHAT, FQDESV (reference sequence). Trimming shortened V by 3 bases and J by 4 bases, and 12 bases separated the two germline ends. The CDR3, as DNA: TGTGCCAGCAGCTTCGAGGGTGGGGTCACTGAAGCTTTCTTT. This codes for CASSFEGGVTEAFF.